A single sample gave rise to the 17 T cell receptor beta chains below, sequenced in a study of cytomegalovirus exposure and HLA in healthy donors. PCR amplification relied on 60 Vbeta primers (plus 13 Jbeta primers). Some clones are missing from TCRdb's copy, which holds only in-frame ones; the method was immunoSEQ multiplex PCR. The sample includes 35,000 to 45,000 clones. The sequenced sample was PBMCs. These receptors were obtained from a male donor in good health and CMV-seronegative.

The V gene is TRBV2, the J gene TRBJ2-1; 11 nucleotides line up with TRBD2. Per the germline V gene, CDR1 is SNHLY and CDR2 is FYNNEI. Losses at the gene ends were 8 bases for V and 3 bases for J; bases not matched to a gene: 3. This CDR3 spans 14 amino acids. This CDR3 reads CASLTSGSYNEQFF. The CDR3 coding sequence is TGTGCCAGCCTCACTAGCGGGAGCTACAATGAGCAGTTCTTC.

The chain is built from TRBV11-3 and TRBJ2-1, with 8 nucleotides matching TRBD2. Germline lookup yields CDR1 SGHNT and CDR2 YENEEA. V trimming: 5 bases; J trimming: 8 bases; junction bases outside the gene matches: 17. The CDR3 is 17 amino acids. The CDR3 DNA sequence: TGTGCCAGCAGCCCGGGGGGGCAGCGGAGCTCCACTCATGAGCAGTTCTTC. Residues: CASSPGGQRSSTHEQFF.

The CDR3 DNA reads TGTGCCAGTAGTATACGGGACAGCCTCCCTAACACTGAAGCTTTCTTT. It codes for CASSIRDSLPNTEAFF. The rearrangement joins TRBV19 to TRBJ1-1, with 7 bases lining up with TRBD1. The CDR3 consists of 16 residues. CDR1 and CDR2 from the germline V gene are LNHDA and SQIVND (reference sequence). V was pared by 2 bases and J by 2 bases, with 8 bases of the junction left unmatched.

The chain couples TRBV18 to TRBJ1-5; D is unresolved. V was cut by 5 bases and J by 2 bases, with 7 bases left in between. The CDR3 sequence is 13 residues long. The germline V gene encodes CDR1 KGHSH and CDR2 LQKENI. The CDR3 spells CASSDGRNQPQHF. CDR3 DNA sequence: TGTGCCAGCTCAGATGGGCGCAATCAGCCCCAGCATTTT.

The chain carries TRBV10-3 and TRBJ2-7; 12 nucleotides match TRBD1. The CDR3 is made up of 12 amino acids. The trim removed 8 bases at V and 5 bases at J, leaving 1 base unmatched. The germline V gene encodes CDR1 ENHRY and CDR2 SYGVKD. DNA for the CDR3: TGTGCCATCGGGACAGGGGGCGACGAGCAGTACTTC. As protein: CAIGTGGDEQYF.

The chain uses TRBV28 and TRBJ1-2, with no clear D. The CDR3 runs to 14 residues. V was shortened by 1 base and J by 2 bases, with 8 bases between the two germline ends. Per the germline V gene, CDR1 is MDHEN and CDR2 is SYDVKM. CDR3 in amino acids: CASSLFGTNYGYTF. The CDR3 bases are TGTGCCAGCAGTTTATTCGGTACCAACTATGGCTACACCTTC.

The V call is TRBV6-1, the J call TRBJ1-1, with D perhaps TRBD1 (6 bases). V was shortened by 1 base and J by 4 bases, with 10 bases between the two germline ends. The CDR3 is made up of 14 amino acids. Looked up from germline, CDR1 is MNHNS and CDR2 is SASEGT. The CDR3 region has the DNA TGTGCCAGCAGTGAAGAGGGGGGGGGCACTGAAGCTTTCTTT. It specifies CASSEEGGGTEAFF.

The chain has TRBV6-5 and TRBJ2-1; TRBD2 agrees at 15 bases. V lost 4 bases, J lost 9 bases, and 4 bases stayed unmatched. CDR1 is MNHEY and CDR2 is SVGAGI in the germline V gene. This CDR3 is built from 15 residues. The CDR3 bases are TGTGCCAGCAGTTCGGGGACTAGCGGGAGGACTGAGCAGTTCTTC. It is translated as CASSSGTSGRTEQFF.

This chain joins TRBV19 and TRBJ2-7; 9 bases are a match to TRBD2. Germline CDR1 reads LNHDA; CDR2 reads SQIVND (reference sequence). This CDR3 has 16 amino acids. The J segment lost 2 bases and the V segment lost 5 bases, leaving 10 bases of the junction unmatched. CDR3 nucleotides: TGTGCCAGTAGTGTCTCCTTAGCGGGAGTACCCTACGAGCAGTACTTC. Protein product: CASSVSLAGVPYEQYF.

This chain uses TRBV5-1 with TRBJ1-1; 7 nucleotides match TRBD1. The CDR3 is made up of 15 amino acids. J lost 4 bases, V lost 4 bases, and 10 bases had no gene match. CDR1 SGHRS and CDR2 YFSETQ come from the germline V gene. For the CDR3, the DNA is TGCGCCAGCAGCCCCCCACGACAGGGAGGCACTGAAGCTTTCTTT. Residues: CASSPPRQGGTEAFF.

This sequence joins TRBV7-6 and TRBJ2-7, with no clear D. V lost 5 bases to trimming and J lost 3 bases, with 11 bases between them. Germline CDR1 reads SGHVS; CDR2 reads FNYEAQ. This CDR3 is built from 13 residues. Here the CDR3 reads CASSTQLNYEQYF. In nucleotides, the CDR3 is TGTGCCAGCAGCACACAGTTGAACTACGAGCAGTACTTC.

The gene calls are TRBV7-2 and TRBJ2-3; 7 nucleotides line up with TRBD2. The V and J ends lost 4 bases and 4 bases, in that order; junction bases with no gene match: 14. This CDR3 has 17 amino acids. Germline V gives CDR1 SGHTA, CDR2 FQGNSA. The CDR3 is CASSSRPRGRNPDTQYF. CDR3 coding DNA: TGTGCCAGCAGCTCCCGACCGCGCGGGAGAAATCCAGATACGCAGTATTTT.

The chain combines TRBV4-3 with TRBJ2-2; TRBD2 matches 12 bases. Per germline, CDR1 LGHNA and CDR2 YSLEER. This CDR3 contains 19 residues. Trimming at V came to 4 bases and at J to 0 bases, leaving 9 bases not matched to a gene. The CDR3 is CASSPETLAGGSNTGELFF. CDR3 coding DNA: TGCGCCAGCAGCCCCGAGACTCTAGCGGGAGGGTCGAACACCGGGGAGCTGTTTTTT.

The V and J genes are TRBV30 and TRBJ2-5; D is perhaps TRBD2 (6 bases). This CDR3 is built from 15 residues. CDR1 is GTSNPN and CDR2 is SVGIG in the germline V gene (reference sequence). V was shortened by 0 bases and J by 5 bases, with 16 bases between the two germline ends. CDR3 DNA: TGTGCCTGGAGTGTTGGTGCGGGACTTGCTGAGACCCAGTACTTC. Amino acids: CAWSVGAGLAETQYF.

The V gene is TRBV19, the J gene TRBJ1-2, with D possibly TRBD1 on 6 matching bases. The ends were cut back, 3 bases at V and 8 bases at J, with 19 bases in the middle. The CDR3 is made up of 15 amino acids. The germline V gene encodes CDR1 LNHDA and CDR2 SQIVND (reference sequence). CDR3 region: CASSIGGGAFAGYTF. Written as DNA, the CDR3 is TGTGCCAGTAGTATCGGCGGGGGCGCGTTTGCCGGCTACACCTTC.

The chain is built from TRBV6-4 and TRBJ2-3, with TRBD2 matching 11 bases. There are 16 residues in the CDR3. Trimming at V came to 0 bases and at J to 1 base, leaving 0 bases not matched to a gene. CDR1 and CDR2 from the germline V gene are MRHNA and SNTAGT. The CDR3: CASSDSLAGGTDTQYF. The CDR3 DNA reads TGTGCCAGCAGTGACTCACTAGCGGGAGGCACAGATACGCAGTATTTT.

V usage is TRBV7-2 and J usage is TRBJ2-7, with 8 positions matching TRBD2. The CDR3 contains 18 residues. J was trimmed by 4 bases and V by 2 bases; bases with no gene match: 16. The germline V gene has CDR1 SGHTA and CDR2 FQGNSA. The CDR3 DNA reads TGTGCCAGCAGCTTACGTCCTACTAGCGGTTGGCAGGCTTACGAGCAGTACTTC. Translated: CASSLRPTSGWQAYEQYF.